Listed below are T cell receptor beta chains from one sample, sequenced in a study of yellow fever vaccine responses in identical twins. TCRdb re-derived calls from the RT-PCR reads in MiXCR, one entry per CDR3 protein. This sample has roughly 10,000 distinct CDR3 sequences, with over 80% found just once. Here the sequenced sample was T cells from blood (PBMCs), unsorted or a sorted subset (not recorded which), taken before or after yellow fever vaccination (not recorded which). Source of these receptors: a woman under 30 who received the yellow fever vaccine. Both conserved end residues are part of each CDR3. A D gene is named only where the DNA matches it firmly. Clone size is shown for a subset of rows, as once, few, many or a class of expanded clone.

TRBJ2-1 TRBV18 16 few TRBD2 CASSPPGGSLYNEQFF TGTGCCAGCTCACCACCTGGCGGGAGCCTTTACAATGAGCAGTTCTTC
TRBJ2-2 TRBV28 15 NA NA CASSLVPGGPGELFF TGTGCCAGCAGTTTAGTTCCCGGGGGACCCGGGGAGCTGTTTTTT
TRBJ2-5 TRBV27 15 NA NA CASSLVRGQKETQYF TGTGCCAGCAGTCTCGTGCGGGGCCAAAAAGAGACCCAGTACTTC
TRBJ1-6 TRBV10-3 15 few TRBD1 CAISPGTGWNSPLHF TGTGCCATCAGCCCAGGGACAGGGTGGAATTCACCCCTCCACTTT
TRBJ1-2 TRBV6-1 14 NA NA CASRSHQGRHGYTF TGTGCCAGCAGATCTCACCAGGGAAGGCATGGCTACACCTTC
TRBJ1-5 TRBV6-5 18 NA TRBD1 CASSYLGTGGFGNQPQHF TGTGCCAGCAGTTACTTGGGGACAGGGGGCTTTGGCAATCAGCCCCAGCATTTT
TRBJ2-3 TRBV13 13 NA NA CASSLGRTDTQYF TGTGCCAGCAGCTTAGGGAGGACAGATACGCAGTATTTT
TRBJ2-2 TRBV2 11 NA NA CASSDLGELFF TGTGCCAGCAGTGATCTCGGGGAGCTGTTTTTT
TRBJ2-2 TRBV10-3 16 NA NA CAISESLQGMTGELFF TGTGCCATCAGTGAGTCGTTGCAGGGGATGACCGGGGAGCTGTTTTTT
TRBJ2-1 TRBV20-1 15 NA NA CSARDSGSSYNEQFF TGCAGTGCTAGAGATTCTGGTAGCTCCTACAATGAGCAGTTCTTC
TRBJ2-2 TRBV6-1 14 NA NA CASSTGKDTGELFF TGTGCCAGCAGCACAGGGAAGGACACCGGGGAGCTGTTTTTT
TRBJ1-1 TRBV3-1 15 NA NA CASSPFRFLNTEAFF TGTGCCAGCAGCCCCTTCCGTTTTTTAAACACTGAAGCTTTCTTT
TRBJ1-2 TRBV20-1 11 NA NA CSASDTYGYTF TGCAGTGCTTCGGACACCTATGGCTACACCTTC
TRBJ2-2 TRBV7-3 16 few NA CASSLKDGLNTGELFF TGTGCCAGCAGCTTAAAGGACGGACTCAACACCGGGGAGCTGTTTTTT
TRBJ2-7 TRBV27 13 NA NA CASSRDSRYEQYF TGTGCCAGCAGCCGGGACTCCCGCTACGAGCAGTACTTC
TRBJ2-2 TRBV2 16 few TRBD1 CASSASTGEATGELFF TGTGCCAGCAGTGCGTCCACAGGGGAAGCGACCGGGGAGCTGTTTTTT
TRBJ2-7 TRBV6-1 15 NA TRBD1 CASRQTGGSSYEQYF TGTGCCAGCAGGCAAACAGGGGGCTCCTCCTACGAGCAGTACTTC
TRBJ2-5 TRBV13 15 NA NA CASSLGQVIQETQYF TGTGCCAGCAGCTTAGGACAAGTTATACAAGAGACCCAGTACTTC
TRBJ1-3 TRBV28 15 NA NA CASSLTPGAGNTIYF TGTGCCAGCAGTTTAACCCCAGGGGCTGGAAACACCATATATTTT
TRBJ1-5 TRBV2 15 few TRBD1 CASRGGTVGNQPQHF TGTGCCAGCAGAGGGGGGACAGTGGGCAATCAGCCCCAGCATTTT
TRBJ2-7 TRBV20-1 13 NA NA CSATPGLTYEQYF TGCAGTGCTACACCGGGACTTACCTACGAGCAGTACTTC
TRBJ2-1 TRBV5-4 13 NA NA CASSLISPDEQFF TGTGCCAGCAGCTTGATCAGCCCCGATGAGCAGTTCTTC
TRBJ2-5 TRBV27 15 once NA CASSHPRGGQETQYF TGTGCCAGCAGTCACCCCAGGGGTGGACAAGAGACCCAGTACTTC
TRBJ1-1 TRBV29-1 12 NA NA CSVRDSLTEAFF TGCAGCGTCCGGGACTCTCTCACTGAAGCTTTCTTT
TRBJ2-1 TRBV20-1 14 few NA CSARDRSGSGEQFF TGCAGTGCTAGAGATCGGTCAGGTTCTGGGGAGCAGTTCTTC
TRBJ1-1 TRBV12-3/TRBV12-4 13 NA NA CASPGGANTEAFF TGTGCCAGCCCCGGAGGGGCTAACACTGAAGCTTTCTTT
TRBJ2-1 TRBV2 12 NA NA CASSEVADEQFF TGTGCCAGCAGTGAAGTGGCGGATGAGCAGTTCTTC
TRBJ2-7 TRBV24-1 13 NA NA CATMATRPYEQYF TGTGCCACCATGGCTACTCGCCCCTACGAGCAGTACTTC
TRBJ2-3 TRBV10-3 16 NA TRBD2 CAISPASGSSTDTQYF TGTGCCATCAGTCCCGCTAGCGGGAGTTCGACAGATACGCAGTATTTT
TRBJ2-3 TRBV7-2 14 NA NA CASSLGSAGDTQYF TGTGCCAGCAGCTTAGGTAGTGCAGGAGATACGCAGTATTTT
TRBJ1-1 TRBV13 14 NA NA CASRSGLGDTEAFF TGTGCCAGCAGGAGTGGGTTGGGGGACACTGAAGCTTTCTTT
TRBJ2-1 TRBV6-2/TRBV6-3 18 NA TRBD2 CASSYSGLAGRSYNEQFF TGTGCCAGCAGTTACTCTGGCCTAGCGGGACGCTCCTACAATGAGCAGTTCTTC
TRBJ1-5 TRBV28 12 few NA CASSLRFQPQHF TGTGCCAGCAGTTTGAGGTTTCAGCCCCAGCATTTT